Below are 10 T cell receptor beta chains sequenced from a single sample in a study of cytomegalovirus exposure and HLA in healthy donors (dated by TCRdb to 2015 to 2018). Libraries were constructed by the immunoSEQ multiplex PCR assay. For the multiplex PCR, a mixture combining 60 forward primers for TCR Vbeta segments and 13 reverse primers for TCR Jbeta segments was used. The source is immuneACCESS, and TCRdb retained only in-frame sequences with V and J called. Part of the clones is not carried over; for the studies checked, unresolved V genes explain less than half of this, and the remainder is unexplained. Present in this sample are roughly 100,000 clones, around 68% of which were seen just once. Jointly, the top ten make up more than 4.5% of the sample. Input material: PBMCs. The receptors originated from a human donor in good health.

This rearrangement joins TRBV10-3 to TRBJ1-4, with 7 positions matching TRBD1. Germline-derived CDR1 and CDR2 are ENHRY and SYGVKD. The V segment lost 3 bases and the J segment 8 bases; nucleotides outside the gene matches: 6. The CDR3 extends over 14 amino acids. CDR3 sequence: CAISEGGVGEKLFF. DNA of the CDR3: TGTGCCATCAGTGAAGGGGGCGTTGGAGAAAAACTGTTTTTT.

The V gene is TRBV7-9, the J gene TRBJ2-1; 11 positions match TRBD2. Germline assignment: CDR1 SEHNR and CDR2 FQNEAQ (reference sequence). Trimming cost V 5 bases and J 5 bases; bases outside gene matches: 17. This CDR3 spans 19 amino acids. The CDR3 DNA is TGTGCCAGCAGCCCGCCAGCTAGCGGGAGGAACCTACGGCACAATGAGCAGTTCTTC. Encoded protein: CASSPPASGRNLRHNEQFF.

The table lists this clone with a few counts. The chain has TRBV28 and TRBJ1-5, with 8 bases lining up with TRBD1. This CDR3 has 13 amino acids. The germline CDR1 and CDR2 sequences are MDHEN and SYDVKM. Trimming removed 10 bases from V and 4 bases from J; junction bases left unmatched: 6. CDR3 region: CAIQGASNQPQHF. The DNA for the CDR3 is TGTGCCATCCAGGGGGCATCTAATCAGCCCCAGCATTTT.

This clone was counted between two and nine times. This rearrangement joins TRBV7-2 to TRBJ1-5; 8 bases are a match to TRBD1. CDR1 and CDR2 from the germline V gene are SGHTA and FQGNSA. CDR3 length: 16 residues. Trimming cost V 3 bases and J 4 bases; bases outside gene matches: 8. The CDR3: CASSLTGQGRNQPQHF. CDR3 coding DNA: TGTGCCAGCAGCTTGACCGGACAGGGCCGAAATCAGCCCCAGCATTTT.

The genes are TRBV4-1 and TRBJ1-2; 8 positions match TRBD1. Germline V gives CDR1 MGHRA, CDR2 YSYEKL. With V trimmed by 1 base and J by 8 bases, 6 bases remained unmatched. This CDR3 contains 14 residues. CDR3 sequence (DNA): TGCGCCAGCAGCCAAGTAAGGACAGGGAAGGGCTACACCTTC. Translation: CASSQVRTGKGYTF.

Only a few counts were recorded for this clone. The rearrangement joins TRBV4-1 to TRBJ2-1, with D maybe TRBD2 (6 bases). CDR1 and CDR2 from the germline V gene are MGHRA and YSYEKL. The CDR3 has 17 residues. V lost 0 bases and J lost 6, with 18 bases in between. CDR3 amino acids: CASSQDLYGGTRNEQFF. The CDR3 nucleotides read TGCGCCAGCAGCCAAGATTTGTACGGGGGAACGCGCAATGAGCAGTTCTTC.

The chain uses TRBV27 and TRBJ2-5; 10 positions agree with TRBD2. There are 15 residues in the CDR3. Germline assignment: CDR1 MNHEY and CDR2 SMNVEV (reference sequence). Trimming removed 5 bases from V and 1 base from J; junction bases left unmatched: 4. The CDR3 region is CASSELAGRQETQYF. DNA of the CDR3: TGTGCCAGCAGTGAACTAGCGGGACGCCAAGAGACCCAGTACTTC.

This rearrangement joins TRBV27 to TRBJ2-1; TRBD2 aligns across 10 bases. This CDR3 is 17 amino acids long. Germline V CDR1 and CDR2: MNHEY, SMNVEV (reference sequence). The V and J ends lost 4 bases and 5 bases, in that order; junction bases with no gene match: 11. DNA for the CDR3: TGTGCCAGCAGTTCCCTCGAACTAGCGGGGAACCACAATGAGCAGTTCTTC. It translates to CASSSLELAGNHNEQFF.

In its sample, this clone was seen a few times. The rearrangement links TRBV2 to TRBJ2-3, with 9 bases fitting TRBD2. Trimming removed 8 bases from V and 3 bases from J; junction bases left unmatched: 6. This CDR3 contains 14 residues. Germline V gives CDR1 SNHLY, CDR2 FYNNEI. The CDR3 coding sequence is TGTGCCAGCTCTAGCGGGATAGAGACAGATACGCAGTATTTT. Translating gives CASSSGIETDTQYF.

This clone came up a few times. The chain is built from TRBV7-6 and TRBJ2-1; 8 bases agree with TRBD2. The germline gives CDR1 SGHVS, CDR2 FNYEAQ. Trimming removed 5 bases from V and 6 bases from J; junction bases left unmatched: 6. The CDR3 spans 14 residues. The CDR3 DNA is TGTGCCAGCAGCATCGGTGGACTAGCCAATGAGCAGTTCTTC. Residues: CASSIGGLANEQFF.